The entry below gives a single T cell receptor (beta chain) sequence along with its context. The target antigen is unknown. This sample is drawn from a study of chemoradiotherapy in HPV16-positive cancers. Study-level points and caveats: For HPV16-positive patients, expanding HPV-responsive T cells associated with longer recurrence-free survival.

TCRdb keeps only in-frame clones here, not all; method: immunoSEQ multiplex PCR. This sample has about 8,100 clones, with less than 75% found just once. This CDR3 is built from 14 residues. In germline, CDR1 is SGHVS, CDR2 FNYEAQ. V lost 2 bases to trimming and J lost 8 bases, with 10 bases between them. This receptor was taken from a human donor with HPV-associated anogenital cancer. This sequence joins TRBV7-6 and TRBJ1-6, with TRBD1 as a possible D gene (5 bases). The biological material was taken from a patient who underwent chemoradiotherapy. The CDR3 coding sequence is TGTGCCAGCAGCTTACAGGGCTGGGATTCACCCCTCCACTTT. Translated: CASSLQGWDSPLHF. The full variable domain, with the rest looked up from reference TRBV7-6 and TRBJ1-6, is GAGVSQSPRYKVTKRGQDVALRCDPISGHVSLYWYRQALGQGPEFLTYFNYEAQQDKSGLPNDRFSAERPEGSISTLTIQRTEQRDSAMYRCASSLQGWDSPLHFGNGTRLTVT.